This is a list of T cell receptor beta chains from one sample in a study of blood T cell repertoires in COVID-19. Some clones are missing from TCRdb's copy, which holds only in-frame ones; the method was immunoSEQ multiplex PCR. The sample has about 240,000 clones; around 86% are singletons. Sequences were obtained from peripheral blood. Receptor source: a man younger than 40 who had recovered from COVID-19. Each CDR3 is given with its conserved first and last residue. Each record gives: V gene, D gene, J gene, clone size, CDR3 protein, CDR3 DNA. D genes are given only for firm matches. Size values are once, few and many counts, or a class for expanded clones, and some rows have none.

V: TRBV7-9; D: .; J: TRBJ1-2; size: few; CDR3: CASSPLGADYGYTF; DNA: TGTGCCAGCAGCCCCTTGGGGGCCGACTATGGCTACACCTTC
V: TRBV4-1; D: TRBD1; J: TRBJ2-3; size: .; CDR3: CASSQIGGIPDTQYF; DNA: TGCGCCAGCAGCCAAATAGGGGGCATTCCAGATACGCAGTATTTT
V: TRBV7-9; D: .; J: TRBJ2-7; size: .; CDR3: CASSPQDSRNEQYF; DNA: TGTGCCAGCAGCCCCCAGGACAGTCGGAACGAGCAGTACTTC
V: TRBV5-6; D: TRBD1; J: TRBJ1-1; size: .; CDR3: CASTDWRTGANTEAFF; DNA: TGTGCCAGCACCGATTGGAGGACAGGGGCGAACACTGAAGCTTTCTTT
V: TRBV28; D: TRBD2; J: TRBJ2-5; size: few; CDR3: CASRRGTSGIQETQYF; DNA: TGTGCCAGCAGACGTGGGACTAGTGGGATCCAAGAGACCCAGTACTTC
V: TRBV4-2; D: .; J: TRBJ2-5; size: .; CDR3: CASSPSDSEGETQYF; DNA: TGTGCCAGCAGCCCATCGGACAGCGAAGGGGAGACCCAGTACTTC
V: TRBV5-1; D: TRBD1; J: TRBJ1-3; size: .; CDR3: CASSATGDSGNTIYF; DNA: TGCGCCAGCAGCGCCACAGGGGATTCAGGAAACACCATATATTTT
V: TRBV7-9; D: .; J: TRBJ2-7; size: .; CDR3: CASSSGAGYEQYF; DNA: TGTGCCAGCAGCTCAGGGGCTGGATACGAGCAGTACTTC
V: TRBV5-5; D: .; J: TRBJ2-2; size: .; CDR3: CASSFSGNTGELFF; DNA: TGTGCCAGCAGCTTTAGCGGGAACACCGGGGAGCTGTTTTTT
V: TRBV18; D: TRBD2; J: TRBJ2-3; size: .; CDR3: CASSPATSGTDTQYF; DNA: TGTGCCAGCTCACCAGCGACTAGCGGCACAGATACGCAGTATTTT
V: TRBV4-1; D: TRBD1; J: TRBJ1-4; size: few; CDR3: CASSQAGPGGDEKLFF; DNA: TGCGCCAGCAGCCAAGCGGGGCCAGGGGGCGATGAAAAACTGTTTTTT
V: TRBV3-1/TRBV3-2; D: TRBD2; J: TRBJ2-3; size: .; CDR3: CASSQISGISTDTQYF; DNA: TGTGCCAGCAGCCAAATTAGCGGGATTAGCACAGATACGCAGTATTTT
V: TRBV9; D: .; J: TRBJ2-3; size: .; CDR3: CASSTWTADTQYF; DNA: TGTGCCAGCAGCACCTGGACAGCAGATACGCAGTATTTT
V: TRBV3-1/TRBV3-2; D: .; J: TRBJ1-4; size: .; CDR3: CASSLRRGLGKLFF; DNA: TGTGCCAGCAGCCTTCGGCGGGGGTTAGGAAAACTGTTTTTT
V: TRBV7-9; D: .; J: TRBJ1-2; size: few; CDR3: CASSLGEEGKAHTF; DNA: TGTGCCAGCAGCTTAGGCGAGGAGGGGAAAGCCCACACCTTC
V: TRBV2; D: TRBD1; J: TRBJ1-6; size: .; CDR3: CASSEALSLGQANSPLHF; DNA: TGTGCCAGCAGTGAAGCGCTTTCCTTGGGACAGGCTAATTCACCCCTCCACTTT
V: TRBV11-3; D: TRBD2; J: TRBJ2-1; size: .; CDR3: CASSFRTSGDKQFF; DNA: TGTGCCAGCAGCTTTAGGACTAGCGGGGATAAGCAGTTCTTC
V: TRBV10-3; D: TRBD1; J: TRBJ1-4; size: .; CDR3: CAAGQTNEKLFF; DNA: TGTGCCGCGGGACAGACTAATGAAAAACTGTTTTTT
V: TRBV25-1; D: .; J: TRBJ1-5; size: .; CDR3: CASRQTGPNQPQHF; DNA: TGTGCCAGCAGACAGACAGGACCCAATCAGCCCCAGCATTTT
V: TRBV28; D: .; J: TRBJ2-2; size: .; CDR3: CASSQPGSGFRGELFF; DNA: TGTGCCAGCAGCCAACCAGGAAGCGGGTTCCGCGGGGAGCTGTTTTTT
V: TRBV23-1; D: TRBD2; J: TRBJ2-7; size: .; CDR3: CASSPHPSGGLLDYEQYF; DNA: TGCGCCAGCAGTCCCCACCCTAGCGGGGGGCTTTTAGACTACGAGCAGTACTTC
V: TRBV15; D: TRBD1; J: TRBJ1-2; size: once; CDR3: CATRTGGDYGYTF; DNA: TGTGCCACCAGGACAGGGGGGGACTATGGCTACACCTTC
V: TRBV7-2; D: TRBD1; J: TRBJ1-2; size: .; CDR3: CASTTGTEYGYTF; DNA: TGTGCCAGCACAACCGGGACAGAATATGGCTACACCTTC
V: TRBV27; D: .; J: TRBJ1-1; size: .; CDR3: CASSPSGLRDATYAEAFF; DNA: TGTGCCAGCAGTCCCTCGGGGTTGCGGGACGCGACTTACGCTGAAGCTTTCTTT
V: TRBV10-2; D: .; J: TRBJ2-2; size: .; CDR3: CASSVGGGPNTGELFF; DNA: TGCGCCAGCAGTGTCGGAGGGGGCCCGAACACCGGGGAGCTGTTTTTT
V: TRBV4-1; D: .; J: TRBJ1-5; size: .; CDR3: CASSPESRDGNQPQHF; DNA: TGCGCCAGCAGCCCAGAAAGCAGGGATGGCAATCAGCCCCAGCATTTT
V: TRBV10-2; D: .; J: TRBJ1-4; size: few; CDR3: CASSGEGGGRGKLFF; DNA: TGCGCCAGCAGTGGGGAGGGTGGTGGCCGAGGAAAACTGTTTTTT
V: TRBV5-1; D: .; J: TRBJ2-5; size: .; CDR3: CASSPGQQETQYF; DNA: TGCGCCAGCAGCCCCGGACAGCAAGAGACCCAGTACTTC
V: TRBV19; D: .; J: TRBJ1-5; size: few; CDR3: CASSRADRQPQHF; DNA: TGTGCCAGTAGTAGGGCAGATCGACAGCCCCAGCATTTT
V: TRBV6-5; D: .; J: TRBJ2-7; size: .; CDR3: CASSYSSTGEQYF; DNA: TGTGCCAGCAGTTACTCGAGTACAGGCGAGCAGTACTTC
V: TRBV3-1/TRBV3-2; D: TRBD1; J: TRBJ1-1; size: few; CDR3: CASSQPQGDTEAFF; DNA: TGTGCCAGCAGCCAACCCCAGGGGGACACTGAAGCTTTCTTT
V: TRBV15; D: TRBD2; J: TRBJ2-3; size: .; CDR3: CATSRRLAGATDTQYF; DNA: TGTGCCACCAGCAGAAGACTAGCGGGGGCCACAGATACGCAGTATTTT
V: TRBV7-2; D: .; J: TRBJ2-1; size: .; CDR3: CASRHLLGRDYNEQFF; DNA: TGTGCCAGCAGGCACCTGCTGGGGCGCGACTACAATGAGCAGTTCTTC
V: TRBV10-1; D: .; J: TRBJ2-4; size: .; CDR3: CASSESVGPDIQYF; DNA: TGCGCCAGCAGTGAGTCGGTGGGCCCGGACATTCAGTACTTC
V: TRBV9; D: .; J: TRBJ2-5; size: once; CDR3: CASSMRGRGETQYF; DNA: TGTGCCAGCAGCATGCGGGGGCGTGGAGAGACCCAGTACTTC
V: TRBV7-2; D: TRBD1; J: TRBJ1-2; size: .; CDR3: CASSRAGTENYGYTF; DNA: TGTGCCAGCAGCCGTGCCGGGACAGAGAACTATGGCTACACCTTC
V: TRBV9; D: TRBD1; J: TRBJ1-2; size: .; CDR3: CASSSRDRSFAFF; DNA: TGTGCCAGCAGCTCCCGGGACAGGTCCTTCGCATTCTTC
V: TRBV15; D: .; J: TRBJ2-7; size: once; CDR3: CATSSRRVGEQYF; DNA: TGTGCCACCAGCAGCAGGAGGGTCGGAGAGCAGTACTTC
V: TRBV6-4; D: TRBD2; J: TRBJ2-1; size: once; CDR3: CASSESGTSGYNEQFF; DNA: TGTGCCAGCAGTGAATCCGGGACTAGCGGATACAATGAGCAGTTCTTC
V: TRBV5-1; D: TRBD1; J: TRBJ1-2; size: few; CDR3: CASSLVGTGDYGYTF; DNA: TGCGCCAGCAGCTTGGTAGGGACAGGGGATTATGGCTACACCTTC
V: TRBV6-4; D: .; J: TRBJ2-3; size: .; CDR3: CASSDTSGDTQYF; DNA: TGTGCCAGCAGTGATACGAGCGGGGATACGCAGTATTTT
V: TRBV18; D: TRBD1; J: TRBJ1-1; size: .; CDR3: CASFTGQGASAFF; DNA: TGTGCCAGCTTCACCGGACAGGGGGCGTCAGCTTTCTTT
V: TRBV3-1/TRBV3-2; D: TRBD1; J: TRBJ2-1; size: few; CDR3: CASSQEMGTGPDNEQFF; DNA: TGTGCCAGCAGCCAAGAAATGGGGACAGGGCCCGACAATGAGCAGTTCTTC
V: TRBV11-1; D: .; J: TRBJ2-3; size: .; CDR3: CASRPGYWTSTDTQYF; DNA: TGTGCCAGCAGGCCGGGATACTGGACTAGCACAGATACGCAGTATTTT
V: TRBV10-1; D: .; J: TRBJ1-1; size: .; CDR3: CASSAQGGSAFF; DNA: TGCGCCAGCAGTGCACAGGGTGGCTCGGCTTTCTTT
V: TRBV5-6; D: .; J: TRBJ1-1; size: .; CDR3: CASSLWTAGTEAFF; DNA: TGTGCCAGCAGCCTGTGGACGGCGGGGACTGAAGCTTTCTTT
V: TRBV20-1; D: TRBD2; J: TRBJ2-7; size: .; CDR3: CSASSAGGTYEQYF; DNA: TGCAGTGCTAGTTCGGCGGGGGGCACCTACGAGCAGTACTTC
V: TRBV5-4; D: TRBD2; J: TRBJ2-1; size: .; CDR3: CASSFGGGGYNEQFF; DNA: TGTGCCAGCAGCTTCGGCGGGGGGGGTTACAATGAGCAGTTCTTC
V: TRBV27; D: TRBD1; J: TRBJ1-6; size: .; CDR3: CASSLFVPGQNNSPLHF; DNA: TGTGCCAGCAGTTTATTTGTACCGGGACAGAATAATTCACCCCTCCACTTT
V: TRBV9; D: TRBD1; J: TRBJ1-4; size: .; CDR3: CASSRGQTNEKLFF; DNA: TGTGCCAGCAGCCGGGGACAGACTAATGAAAAACTGTTTTTT
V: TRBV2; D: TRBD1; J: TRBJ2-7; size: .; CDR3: CASGGTGNYEQYF; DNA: TGTGCCAGCGGAGGGACAGGGAACTACGAGCAGTACTTC
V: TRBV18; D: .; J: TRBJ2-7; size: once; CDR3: CASSPDSQTYEQYF; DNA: TGTGCCAGCTCCCCGGACAGCCAAACCTACGAGCAGTACTTC
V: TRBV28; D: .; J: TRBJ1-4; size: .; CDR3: CASGAWRANEKLFF; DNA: TGTGCCTCAGGGGCTTGGCGAGCTAATGAAAAACTGTTTTTT
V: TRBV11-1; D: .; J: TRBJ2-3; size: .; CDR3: CASSARQSGTDTQYF; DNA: TGTGCCAGCAGCGCAAGACAGTCGGGCACAGATACGCAGTATTTT
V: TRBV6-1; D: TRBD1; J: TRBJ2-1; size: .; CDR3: CASSEGEGQGLNEQFF; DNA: TGTGCCAGCAGTGAAGGCGAAGGACAGGGCCTCAATGAGCAGTTCTTC
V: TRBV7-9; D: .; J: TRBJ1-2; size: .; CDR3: CASSPGGGQGYTF; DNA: TGTGCCAGCAGCCCGGGTGGAGGACAGGGCTACACCTTC
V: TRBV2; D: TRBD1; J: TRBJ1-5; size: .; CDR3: CASRAWTGGKNSNQPQHF; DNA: TGTGCCAGCAGGGCTTGGACAGGGGGCAAGAATAGCAATCAGCCCCAGCATTTT
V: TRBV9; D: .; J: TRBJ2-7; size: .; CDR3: CASSVATGGEQYF; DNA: TGTGCCAGCAGCGTAGCTACTGGGGGGGAGCAGTACTTC